This T cell receptor beta chain was sequenced in a study of response to subunit inactivated influenza vaccine. Concerning this clonotype itself: Its antigen is as yet unknown.

In TCRdb, the RT-PCR reads were re-called with MiXCR into one record per CDR3 protein. The sample lists about 610,000 distinct CDR3 sequences; less than 15% were seen once. V lost 6 bases and J lost 6, with 18 bases in between. Germline V CDR1 and CDR2: MNHNS, SASEGT. The CDR3 is 14 residues long. Points from the study as a whole: Few new T cells, the authors suggested, are recruited by each seasonal influenza vaccination.

The source of this sequence is a man between 45 and 60 years old who received an inactivated influenza vaccine. The chain employs TRBV6-1 and TRBJ2-7, with D perhaps matching TRBD1 (6 bases). The material sequenced was PBMCs from blood, taken about 11 days after vaccination. CDR3 sequence: CASSDPGHSPEQYF. In DNA, the CDR3 is TGTGCCAGCAGCGACCCGGGACACTCTCCCGAGCAGTACTTC.